A single sample is the source of the 32 T cell receptor beta chains below, sequenced in a study of blood T cell repertoires in COVID-19. The assay was immunoSEQ multiplex PCR, and TCRdb's table has in-frame clones only and misses some. This table holds 70,000 to 95,000 clones, 80% to 90% found once. Sample: peripheral blood. The receptors shown here come from a woman of 80 years or more with active COVID-19.

The chain recombines TRBV6-6 with TRBJ2-6; 8 positions agree with TRBD1. Per germline, CDR1 MNHNY and CDR2 SVGAGI (reference sequence). V dropped 7 bases and J dropped 4; count of bases not matched to a gene: 9. This CDR3 has 16 residues. The CDR3 DNA reads TGTGCCAGCAATGGACAGGGATCTACCGGGGCCAACGTCCTGACTTTC. This translates into CASNGQGSTGANVLTF.

This chain links TRBV19 with TRBJ1-2, with TRBD1 matching 7 bases. Losses at the gene ends were 4 bases for V and 4 bases for J; bases not matched to a gene: 9. CDR3 size: 15 residues. Germline V CDR1 and CDR2: LNHDA, SQIVND (reference sequence). The CDR3 DNA is TGTGCCAGTAGTACGGGACAGCCCCTCGTCTATGGCTACACCTTC. Its protein is CASSTGQPLVYGYTF.

The rearrangement uses TRBV7-3 and TRBJ2-5, with 12 bases matching TRBD2. Germline CDR1 reads SGHTA; CDR2 reads FQGTGA. There are 14 residues in the CDR3. The V segment lost 5 bases and the J segment 5 bases; nucleotides outside the gene matches: 3. The CDR3 nucleotides read TGTGCCAGCAGCCTAGGGACTAGCGGGGAGACCCAGTACTTC. Protein sequence: CASSLGTSGETQYF.

This clone was found once. V gene TRBV28 combines with J gene TRBJ1-2, with D perhaps matching TRBD1 (6 bases). Germline V gene lookup returns CDR1 MDHEN and CDR2 SYDVKM. CDR3 length equals 15 residues. V lost 5 bases and J 8 bases, leaving 21 bases between the germline ends. DNA for the CDR3: TGTGCCAGCAGTCCTCCTCTACAGGGTATAAGGGGCTACACCTTC. Its translation is CASSPPLQGIRGYTF.

The V and J genes are TRBV7-2 and TRBJ1-5; TRBD1 agrees at 10 bases. Per the germline V gene, CDR1 is SGHTA and CDR2 is FQGNSA. V dropped 2 bases and J dropped 3; count of bases not matched to a gene: 4. The CDR3 loop spans 16 amino acids. The CDR3 here is CASSLLGTGVNQPQHF. CDR3 sequence (DNA): TGTGCCAGCAGCTTATTGGGGACAGGGGTCAATCAGCCCCAGCATTTT.

The V and J genes are TRBV7-2 and TRBJ2-7; the match to TRBD2 covers 14 bases. The CDR3 is 17 amino acids. The germline gives CDR1 SGHTA, CDR2 FQGNSA. V gave up 1 base and J gave up 3 bases; unmatched junction bases: 5. The CDR3: CASSLVSGTSGSYEQYF. The CDR3 nucleotides are TGTGCCAGCAGCTTAGTAAGTGGGACTAGCGGGAGCTACGAGCAGTACTTC.

This sequence joins TRBV30 and TRBJ1-4; D may be TRBD1 (6 bases). CDR1 and CDR2 from the germline V gene are GTSNPN and SVGIG (reference sequence). The CDR3 has 12 residues. Trimming took 5 bases from V and 8 from J, leaving 12 bases between them. The chain's CDR3 is CAWAVTGEKLFF. As DNA, the CDR3 is TGTGCCTGGGCGGTCACAGGGGAAAAACTGTTTTTT.

The chain joins TRBV5-4 to TRBJ1-2, with D hard to call. Looked up from germline, CDR1 is SGHNT and CDR2 is YYREEE (reference sequence). The CDR3 extends over 15 amino acids. The V gene lost 4 bases and the J gene lost 0 bases, with 13 bases spanning the gap. CDR3 region: CASSGEATSNYGYTF. CDR3 nucleotides: TGTGCCAGCAGCGGGGAGGCTACCTCTAACTATGGCTACACCTTC.

The chain recombines TRBV5-4 with TRBJ2-1, with 7 bases matching TRBD2. Germline-derived CDR1 and CDR2 are SGHNT and YYREEE (reference sequence). The CDR3 spans 15 residues. Trimming removed 0 bases from V and 5 bases from J; junction bases left unmatched: 5. CDR3 region: CASSLASGGNNEQFF. The CDR3 region has the DNA TGTGCCAGCAGCTTGGCTAGCGGAGGGAACAATGAGCAGTTCTTC.

V gene TRBV24-1 combines with J gene TRBJ2-1; 11 nucleotides agree with TRBD2. Germline assignment: CDR1 KGHDR and CDR2 SFDVKD. The CDR3 totals 14 residues. V shed 10 bases and J 10 bases; nucleotides not matched to a gene: 11. The CDR3 sequence is CATRTSGRGEEQFF. The CDR3 nucleotides are TGTGCCACACGCACTAGCGGGAGAGGGGAAGAGCAGTTCTTC.

The chain employs TRBV7-8 and TRBJ1-4; tentatively, D is TRBD1 (5 bases). The CDR3 has 14 amino acids. CDR1 SGHVS and CDR2 FQNEAQ come from the germline V gene. Between the trimmed V and J ends, which lost 3 bases and 5 bases, there was a span of 10 bases. The DNA of the CDR3 is TGTGCCAGCAGCTTTCGACAGACAAATGAAAAACTGTTTTTT. Its protein is CASSFRQTNEKLFF.

As DNA, the CDR3 is TGTGCCAGCAGCCAAGAATGGCGGGAGGGCCCTGGAGATACGCAGTATTTT. As protein: CASSQEWREGPGDTQYF. The rearrangement uses TRBV4-2 and TRBJ2-3, with 9 positions matching TRBD2. Germline V gene data show CDR1 as LGHNA and CDR2 as YNFKEQ. J gave up 5 bases and V 0 bases, and 9 bases lay outside the gene matches. The CDR3 loop spans 17 amino acids.

This rearrangement joins TRBV7-3 to TRBJ2-7; unclear D gene. Per germline, CDR1 SGHTA and CDR2 FQGTGA. Trimming stripped 5 bases from V and 0 bases from J, with 11 bases between. The CDR3 length is 14 residues. For the CDR3, the DNA is TGTGCCAGCAGCCTGAGTCCCAACTCCTACGAGCAGTACTTC. Translated: CASSLSPNSYEQYF.

About this clone itself: The same CDR3 is also encoded by other DNA sequences in this sample. The chain has TRBV28 and TRBJ2-1, with TRBD2 matching over 9 bases. CDR3 length equals 16 residues. Germline V gene data show CDR1 as MDHEN and CDR2 as SYDVKM. V lost 2 bases and J lost 0; bases outside the gene matches: 2. The CDR3 sequence: CASSLVSGSSYNEQFF. For the CDR3, the DNA is TGTGCCAGCAGTTTAGTTAGCGGGAGCTCCTACAATGAGCAGTTCTTC.

CDR3 DNA: TGCAGTGCAGGTCAGCGGGTCCAGTTCTTC. Amino acid sequence: CSAGQRVQFF. The chain joins TRBV20-1 to TRBJ2-1; tentative D call: TRBD2 (6 bases). Germline assignment: CDR1 DFQATT and CDR2 SNEGSKA (reference sequence). V lost 6 bases and J lost 13, with 13 bases in between. CDR3 size: 10 residues.

For the CDR3, the DNA is TGCGCCAGCAGTTGGGGACAGGGACACTACGAGCAGTACTTC. This gives the protein CASSWGQGHYEQYF. The rearrangement links TRBV5-1 to TRBJ2-7; 9 bases agree with TRBD1. J gave up 3 bases and V 5 bases, and 6 bases lay outside the gene matches. Germline V CDR1 and CDR2: SGHRS, YFSETQ. The CDR3 has 14 amino acids.

CDR3 sequence: CASSYDGTGDYEQYF. The CDR3, as DNA: TGTGCCAGCAGTTACGACGGGACAGGGGATTACGAGCAGTACTTC. V gene TRBV6-5 combines with J gene TRBJ2-7; 10 bases fit TRBD1. Germline V lookup: CDR1 MNHEY, CDR2 SVGAGI. CDR3 length equals 15 residues. V was pared by 2 bases and J by 4 bases, with 5 bases of the junction left unmatched.

The chain couples TRBV6-6 to TRBJ2-3, with a possible D match to TRBD2 (5 bases). The CDR3 covers 14 residues. The V end lost 7 bases, the J end lost 0 bases, and 11 bases lay between the germline ends. Germline V gene data show CDR1 as MNHNY and CDR2 as SVGAGI (reference sequence). This CDR3 reads CASTLGGSTDTQYF. Here the CDR3 DNA reads TGTGCCAGCACGCTAGGAGGAAGCACAGATACGCAGTATTTT.

The rearrangement links TRBV5-4 to TRBJ1-6, with 8 bases fitting TRBD1. CDR1 and CDR2 (germline): SGHNT, YYREEE (reference sequence). With V trimmed by 1 base and J by 7 bases, 4 bases remained unmatched. There are 15 residues in the CDR3. The CDR3: CASSLRTGGNSPLHF. The CDR3 DNA sequence: TGTGCCAGCAGCTTGAGAACAGGGGGGAATTCACCCCTCCACTTT.

This clone was seen once. The chain combines TRBV19 with TRBJ1-2; no reliable D call. With 3 bases removed from V and 6 bases from J, the gap between germline ends came to 11 bases. Germline values: CDR1 LNHDA, CDR2 SQIVND (reference sequence). The CDR3 length is 13 residues. The CDR3 sequence is CASSIEGLNGYTF. The DNA for the CDR3 is TGTGCCAGTAGTATTGAGGGATTAAATGGCTACACCTTC.

The V and J genes are TRBV5-6 and TRBJ2-2, with 7 bases aligning to TRBD1. Trimming removed 1 base from V and 4 bases from J; junction bases left unmatched: 4. Germline V lookup: CDR1 SGHDT, CDR2 YYEEEE. The CDR3 spans 15 residues. The CDR3 region is CASSLMRGRTGELFF. The CDR3 DNA is TGTGCCAGCAGCTTGATGAGGGGGCGCACCGGGGAGCTGTTTTTT.

The gene calls are TRBV18 and TRBJ2-5, with 7 bases lining up with TRBD1. CDR1 KGHSH and CDR2 LQKENI come from the germline V gene. J gave up 4 bases and V 6 bases, and 14 bases lay outside the gene matches. This CDR3 has 16 amino acids. CDR3 loop: CASSPRQGSLGETQYF. CDR3 coding DNA: TGTGCCAGCTCCCCCAGACAGGGCTCCCTCGGAGAGACCCAGTACTTC.

The chain links TRBV6-5 to TRBJ1-2, with TRBD1 matching 7 bases. The CDR3 runs 16 residues. CDR1 and CDR2 from the germline V gene are MNHEY and SVGAGI. The V segment lost 0 bases and the J segment 0 bases; nucleotides outside the gene matches: 4. CDR3 bases: TGTGCCAGCAGTTACTCACAGGGGACTGCTAACTATGGCTACACCTTC. Residues: CASSYSQGTANYGYTF.

J is TRBJ2-7 and V is TRBV27; 13 nucleotides align to TRBD2. In germline, CDR1 is MNHEY, CDR2 SMNVEV (reference sequence). V dropped 6 bases and J dropped 0; count of bases not matched to a gene: 8. The CDR3 runs 17 residues. In nucleotides, the CDR3 is TGTGCCAGCAGGAGATCCGGACTAGCGGGAGACTCCTACGAGCAGTACTTC. The encoded protein is CASRRSGLAGDSYEQYF.

The rearrangement uses TRBV2 and TRBJ2-2; 10 bases align to TRBD1. Germline CDR1 SNHLY, CDR2 FYNNEI. The CDR3 runs to 16 residues. V lost 6 bases, J lost 4 bases, and 8 bases stayed unmatched. The CDR3 loop is CASRETGGAGTGELFF. As DNA, the CDR3 is TGTGCCAGCAGGGAGACAGGGGGCGCAGGCACCGGGGAGCTGTTTTTT. The full variable domain, its missing parts supplied by reference TRBV2 and TRBJ2-2, is EPEVTQTPSHQVTQMGQEVILRCVPISNHLYFYWYRQILGQKVEFLVSFYNNEISEKSEIFDDQFSVERPDGSNFTLKIRSTKLEDSAMYFCASRETGGAGTGELFFGEGSRLTVL.

This sequence joins TRBV7-6 and TRBJ1-3; D call uncertain. V dropped 5 bases and J dropped 0 bases, with 17 bases sitting between them. The CDR3 spans 17 residues. In germline, CDR1 is SGHVS, CDR2 FNYEAQ. CDR3 region: CASSPEADGVSGNTIYF. DNA for the CDR3: TGTGCCAGCAGCCCAGAAGCGGACGGAGTCTCTGGAAACACCATATATTTT. Together with reference TRBV7-6 and TRBJ1-3, the CDR3 gives the full variable domain: GAGVSQSPRYKVTKRGQDVALRCDPISGHVSLYWYRQALGQGPEFLTYFNYEAQQDKSGLPNDRFSAERPEGSISTLTIQRTEQRDSAMYRCASSPEADGVSGNTIYFGEGSWLTVV.

V is TRBV6-2 or TRBV6-3 and J is TRBJ2-7; D might be TRBD2 (6 bases). The germline CDR1 and CDR2 sequences are MNHEY and SVGEGT. The CDR3 loop spans 12 amino acids. The V end was cut by 6 bases, the J end by 4 bases, with 10 bases between. The CDR3 reads CASSRERYEQYF. The CDR3, as DNA: TGTGCCAGCAGCCGGGAGAGGTACGAGCAGTACTTC.

The CDR3, as DNA: TGTGCCAGCAGGGGGCGGGGACGAACCTACAATGAGCAGTTCTTC. Translating gives CASRGRGRTYNEQFF. This chain connects TRBV5-6 to TRBJ2-1; perhaps TRBD2 as D (6 bases). Trimming stripped 5 bases from V and 2 bases from J, with 14 bases between. This CDR3 is built from 15 residues. Germline V lookup: CDR1 SGHDT, CDR2 YYEEEE.

The chain employs TRBV6-6 and TRBJ2-3; D might be TRBD1 (6 bases). V shed 5 bases and J shed 0 bases, with 21 bases lying between them. Germline CDR1 reads MNHNY; CDR2 reads SVGAGI (reference sequence). This CDR3 has 18 residues. The CDR3 region has the DNA TGTGCCAGCAGTCCCTTCTCGCAGGGGCCGCCTAGCACAGATACGCAGTATTTT. Its protein is CASSPFSQGPPSTDTQYF.

For the CDR3, the DNA is TGTGCCAGCAGCCAAGATTGGGGGGGGGACACTGAAGCTTTCTTT. It yields the protein CASSQDWGGDTEAFF. This chain uses TRBV4-2 with TRBJ1-1; TRBD1 might be the D (5 bases). CDR3 length equals 15 residues. Germline V CDR1 and CDR2: LGHNA, YNFKEQ. V was shortened by 0 bases and J by 3 bases, with 11 bases between the two germline ends.

The rearrangement joins TRBV2 to TRBJ2-3, with D perhaps TRBD1 (6 bases). V was shortened by 5 bases and J by 2 bases, with 11 bases between the two germline ends. The V gene's germline CDR1 is SNHLY and CDR2 FYNNEI. CDR3 length equals 14 residues. As DNA, the CDR3 is TGTGCCAGCAGTCACAGGGACCTCACAGATACGCAGTATTTT. Translating gives CASSHRDLTDTQYF.

This sequence joins TRBV18 and TRBJ2-1; unclear D gene. The germline V gene has CDR1 KGHSH and CDR2 LQKENI. This CDR3 spans 14 amino acids. V lost 0 bases, J lost 7 bases, and 10 bases lay in between. The DNA for the CDR3 is TGTGCCAGCTCACCACCCATGGCGGAAAATGAGCAGTTCTTC. It translates to CASSPPMAENEQFF.